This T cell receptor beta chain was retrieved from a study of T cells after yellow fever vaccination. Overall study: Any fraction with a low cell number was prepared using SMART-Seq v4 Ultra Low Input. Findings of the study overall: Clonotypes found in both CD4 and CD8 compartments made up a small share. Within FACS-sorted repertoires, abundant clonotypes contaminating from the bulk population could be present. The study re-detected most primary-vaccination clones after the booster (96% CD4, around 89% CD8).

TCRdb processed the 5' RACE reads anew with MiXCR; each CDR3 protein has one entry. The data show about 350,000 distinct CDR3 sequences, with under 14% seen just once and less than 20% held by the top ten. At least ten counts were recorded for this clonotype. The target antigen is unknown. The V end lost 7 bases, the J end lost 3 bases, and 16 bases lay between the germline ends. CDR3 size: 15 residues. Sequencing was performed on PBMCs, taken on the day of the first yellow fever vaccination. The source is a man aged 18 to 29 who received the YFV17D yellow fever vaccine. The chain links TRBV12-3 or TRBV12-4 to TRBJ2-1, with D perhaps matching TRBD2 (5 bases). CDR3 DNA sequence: TGTGCCAGCACCGTCGACTATTTTGGCTACAATGAGCAGTTCTTC. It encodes CASTVDYFGYNEQFF.